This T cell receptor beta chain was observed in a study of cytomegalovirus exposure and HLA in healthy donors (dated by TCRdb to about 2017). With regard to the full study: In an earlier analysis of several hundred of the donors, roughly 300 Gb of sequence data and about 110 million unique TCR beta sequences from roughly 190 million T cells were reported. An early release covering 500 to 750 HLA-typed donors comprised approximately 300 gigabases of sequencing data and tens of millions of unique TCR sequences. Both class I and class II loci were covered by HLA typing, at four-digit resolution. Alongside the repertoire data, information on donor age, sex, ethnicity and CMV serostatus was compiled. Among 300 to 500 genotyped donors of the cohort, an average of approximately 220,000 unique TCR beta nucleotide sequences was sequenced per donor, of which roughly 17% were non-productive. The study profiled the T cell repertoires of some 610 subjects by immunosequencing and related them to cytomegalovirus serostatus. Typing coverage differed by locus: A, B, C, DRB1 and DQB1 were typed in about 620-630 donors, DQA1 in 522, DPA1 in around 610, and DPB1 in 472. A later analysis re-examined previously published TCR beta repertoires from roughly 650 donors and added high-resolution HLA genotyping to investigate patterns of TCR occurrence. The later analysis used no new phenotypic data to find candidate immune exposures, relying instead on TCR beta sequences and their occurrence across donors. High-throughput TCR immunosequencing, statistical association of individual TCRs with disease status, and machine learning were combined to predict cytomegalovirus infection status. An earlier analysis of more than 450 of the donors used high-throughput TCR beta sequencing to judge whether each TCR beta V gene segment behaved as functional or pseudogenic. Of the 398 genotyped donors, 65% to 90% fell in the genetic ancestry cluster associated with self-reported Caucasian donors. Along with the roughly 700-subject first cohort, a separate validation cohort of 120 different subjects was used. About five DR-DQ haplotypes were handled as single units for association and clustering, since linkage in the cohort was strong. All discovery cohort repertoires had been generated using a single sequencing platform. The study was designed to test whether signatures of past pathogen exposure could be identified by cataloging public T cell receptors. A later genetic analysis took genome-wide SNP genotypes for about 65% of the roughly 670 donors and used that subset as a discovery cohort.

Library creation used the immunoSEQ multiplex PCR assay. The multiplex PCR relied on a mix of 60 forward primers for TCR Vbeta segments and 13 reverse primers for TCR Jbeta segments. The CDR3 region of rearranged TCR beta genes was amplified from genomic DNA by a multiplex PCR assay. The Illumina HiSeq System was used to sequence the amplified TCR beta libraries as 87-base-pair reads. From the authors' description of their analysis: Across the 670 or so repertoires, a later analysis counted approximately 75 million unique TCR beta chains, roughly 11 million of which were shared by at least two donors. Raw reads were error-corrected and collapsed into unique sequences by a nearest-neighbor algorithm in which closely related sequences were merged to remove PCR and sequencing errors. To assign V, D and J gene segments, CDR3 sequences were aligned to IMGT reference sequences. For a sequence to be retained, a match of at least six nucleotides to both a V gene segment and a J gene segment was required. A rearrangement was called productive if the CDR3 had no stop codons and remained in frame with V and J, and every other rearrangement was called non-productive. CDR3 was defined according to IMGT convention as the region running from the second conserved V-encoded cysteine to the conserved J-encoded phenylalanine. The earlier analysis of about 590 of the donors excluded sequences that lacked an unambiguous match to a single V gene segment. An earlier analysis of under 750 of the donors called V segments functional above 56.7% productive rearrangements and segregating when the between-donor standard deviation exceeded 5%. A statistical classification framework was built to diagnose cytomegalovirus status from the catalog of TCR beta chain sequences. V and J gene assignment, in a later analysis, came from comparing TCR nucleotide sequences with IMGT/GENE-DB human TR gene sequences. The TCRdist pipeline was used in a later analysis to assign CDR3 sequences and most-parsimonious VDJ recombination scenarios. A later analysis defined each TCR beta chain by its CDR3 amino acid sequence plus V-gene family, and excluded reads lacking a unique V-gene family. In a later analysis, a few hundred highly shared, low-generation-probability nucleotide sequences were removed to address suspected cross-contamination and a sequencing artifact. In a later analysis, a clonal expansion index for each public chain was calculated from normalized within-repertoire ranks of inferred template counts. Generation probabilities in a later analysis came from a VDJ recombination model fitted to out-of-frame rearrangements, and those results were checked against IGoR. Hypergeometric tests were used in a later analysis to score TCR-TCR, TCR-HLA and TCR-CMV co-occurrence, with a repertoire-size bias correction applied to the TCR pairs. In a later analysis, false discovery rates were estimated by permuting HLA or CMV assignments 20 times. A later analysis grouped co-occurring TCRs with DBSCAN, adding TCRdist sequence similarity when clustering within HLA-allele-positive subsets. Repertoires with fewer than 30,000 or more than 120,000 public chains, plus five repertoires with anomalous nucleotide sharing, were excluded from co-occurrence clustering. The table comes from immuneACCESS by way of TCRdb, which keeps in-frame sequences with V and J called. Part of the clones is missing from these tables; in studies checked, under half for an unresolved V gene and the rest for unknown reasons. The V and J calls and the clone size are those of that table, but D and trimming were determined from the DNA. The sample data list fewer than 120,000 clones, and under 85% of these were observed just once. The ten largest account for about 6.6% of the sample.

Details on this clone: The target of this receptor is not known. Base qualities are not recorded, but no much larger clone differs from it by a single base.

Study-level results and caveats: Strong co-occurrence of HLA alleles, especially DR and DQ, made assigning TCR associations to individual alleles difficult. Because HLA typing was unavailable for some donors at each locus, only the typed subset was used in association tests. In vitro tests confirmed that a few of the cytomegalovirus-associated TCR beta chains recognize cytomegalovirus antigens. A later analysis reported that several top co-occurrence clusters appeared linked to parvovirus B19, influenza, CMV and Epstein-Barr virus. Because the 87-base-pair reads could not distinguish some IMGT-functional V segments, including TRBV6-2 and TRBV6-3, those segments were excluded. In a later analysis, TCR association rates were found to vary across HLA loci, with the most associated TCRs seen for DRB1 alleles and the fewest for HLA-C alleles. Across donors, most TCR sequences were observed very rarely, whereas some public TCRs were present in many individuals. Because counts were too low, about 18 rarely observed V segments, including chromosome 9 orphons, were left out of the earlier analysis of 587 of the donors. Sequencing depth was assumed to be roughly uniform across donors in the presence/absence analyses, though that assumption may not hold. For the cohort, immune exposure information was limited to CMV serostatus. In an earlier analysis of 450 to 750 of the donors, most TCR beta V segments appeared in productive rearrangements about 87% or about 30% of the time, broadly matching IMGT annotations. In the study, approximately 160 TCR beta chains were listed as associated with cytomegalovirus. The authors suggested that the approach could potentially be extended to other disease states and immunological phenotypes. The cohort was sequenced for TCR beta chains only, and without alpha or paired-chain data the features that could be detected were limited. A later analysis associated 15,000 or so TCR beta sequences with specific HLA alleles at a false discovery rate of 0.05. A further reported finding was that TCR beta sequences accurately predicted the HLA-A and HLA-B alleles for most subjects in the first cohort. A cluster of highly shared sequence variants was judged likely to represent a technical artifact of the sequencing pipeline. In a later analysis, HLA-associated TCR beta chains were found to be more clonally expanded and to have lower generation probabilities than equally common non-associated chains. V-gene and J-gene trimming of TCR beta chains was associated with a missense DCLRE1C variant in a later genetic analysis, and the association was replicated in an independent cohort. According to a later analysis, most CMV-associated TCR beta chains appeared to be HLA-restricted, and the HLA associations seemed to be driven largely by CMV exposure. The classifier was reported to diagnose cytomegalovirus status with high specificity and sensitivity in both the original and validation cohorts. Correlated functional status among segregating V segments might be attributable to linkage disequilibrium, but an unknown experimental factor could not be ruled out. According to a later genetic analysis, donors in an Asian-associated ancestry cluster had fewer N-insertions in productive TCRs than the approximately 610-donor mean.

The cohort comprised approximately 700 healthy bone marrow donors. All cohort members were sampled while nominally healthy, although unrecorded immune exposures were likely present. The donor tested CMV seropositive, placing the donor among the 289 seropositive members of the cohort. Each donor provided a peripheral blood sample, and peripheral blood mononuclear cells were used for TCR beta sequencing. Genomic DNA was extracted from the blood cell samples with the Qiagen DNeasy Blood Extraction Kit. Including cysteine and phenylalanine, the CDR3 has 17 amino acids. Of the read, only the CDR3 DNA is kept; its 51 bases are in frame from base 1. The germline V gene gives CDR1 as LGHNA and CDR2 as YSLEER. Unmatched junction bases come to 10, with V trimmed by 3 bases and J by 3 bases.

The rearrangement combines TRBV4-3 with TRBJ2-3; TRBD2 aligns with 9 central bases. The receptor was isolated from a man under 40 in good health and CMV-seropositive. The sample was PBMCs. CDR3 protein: CASSQEGRTSETDTQYF. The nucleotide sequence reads TGCGCCAGCAGCCAGGAGGGCCGGACTAGCGAAACAGATACGCAGTATTTT.